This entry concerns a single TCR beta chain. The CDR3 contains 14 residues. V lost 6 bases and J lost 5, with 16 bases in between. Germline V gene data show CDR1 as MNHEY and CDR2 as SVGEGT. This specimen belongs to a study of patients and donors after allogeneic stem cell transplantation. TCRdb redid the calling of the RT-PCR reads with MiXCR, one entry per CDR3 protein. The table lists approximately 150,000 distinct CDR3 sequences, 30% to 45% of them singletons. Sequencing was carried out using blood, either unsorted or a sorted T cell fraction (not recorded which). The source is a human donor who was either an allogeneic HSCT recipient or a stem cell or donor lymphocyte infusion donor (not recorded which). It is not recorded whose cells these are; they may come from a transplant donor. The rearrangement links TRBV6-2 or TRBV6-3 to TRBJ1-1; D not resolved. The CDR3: CASSLLDGETEAFF. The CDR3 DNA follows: TGTGCCAGCAGCCTCCTGGACGGCGAAACTGAAGCTTTCTTT.